These 6 T cell receptor beta chains were sequenced from one sample in a study of beta chain features in type 1 diabetes. Since all of the isolated RNA was reverse transcribed, expressed TCRB transcripts were what got sequenced. The protocol was immunoSEQ multiplex PCR, while the TCRdb copy is restricted to in-frame clones and leaves out a portion. The sample gives 350,000 to 450,000 clones, roughly 12% of which show up once; around 0.0099% is in the top ten. These TCRs' antigens remain unknown. The study's findings and limits: There was a moderate but significant shortening of TCRB CDR3s in all four CD4+ subsets of Type 1 diabetes patients.

Sequenced: naive CD4+ T cells from blood. The receptors here all came from a woman under 30 with type 1 diabetes.

This clone has only a few counts. In nucleotides, the CDR3 is TGTGCCAGCAGCTCACGACTAGTAAATGAGCAGTTCTTC. Translated: CASSSRLVNEQFF. This chain connects TRBV7-9 to TRBJ2-1; D may be TRBD2 (6 bases). V was cut by 4 bases and J by 7 bases, with 11 bases left in between. Germline values: CDR1 SEHNR, CDR2 FQNEAQ (reference sequence). The CDR3 spans 13 residues.

This clone was recorded only once. In the same sample, other DNA sequences code for this CDR3. The chain combines TRBV7-7 with TRBJ2-5; TRBD1 aligns across 7 bases. V was pared by 3 bases and J by 2 bases, with 3 bases of the junction left unmatched. This CDR3 is built from 14 residues. The germline gives CDR1 SSHAT, CDR2 FNYEAQ (reference sequence). This CDR3 is CASSLTGRQETQYF. In DNA, the CDR3 is TGTGCCAGCAGCTTGACAGGGCGTCAAGAGACCCAGTACTTC. The whole variable domain, remainder taken from reference TRBV7-7 and TRBJ2-5, is GAGVSQSPRYKVTKRGQDVTLRCDPISSHATLYWYQQALGQGPEFLTYFNYEAQPDKSGLPSDRFSAERPEGSISTLTIQRTEQRDSAMYRCASSLTGRQETQYFGPGTRLLVL.

This sequence joins TRBV7-2 and TRBJ2-1; a possible D gene is TRBD2 (6 bases). The CDR3 contains 16 residues. Germline V gene sequence: CDR1 SGHTA, CDR2 FQGNSA. Trimming removed 8 bases from V and 0 bases from J, with 17 bases in between. The CDR3 DNA sequence: TGTGCCAGCGGGCGGGGCCGGACGGACTCCTACAATGAGCAGTTCTTC. This codes for CASGRGRTDSYNEQFF.

This clone was observed a few times. This chain connects TRBV7-2 to TRBJ2-5, with TRBD2 matching 12 bases. The last part of the DNA fits TRBJ2-7 better; the J call may be wrong. The CDR3 contains 15 residues. The germline V gene encodes CDR1 SGHTA and CDR2 FQGNSA. The CDR3 DNA is TGTGCCAGCAGCACCCGACTAGCGGGAGATTACGAGCAGTACTTC. Its protein is CASSTRLAGDYEQYF.

The chain joins TRBV4-3 to TRBJ2-1; TRBD2 aligns across 10 bases. Germline lookup yields CDR1 LGHNA and CDR2 YSLEER. The CDR3 extends over 20 amino acids. The V and J ends lost 4 bases and 9 bases, in that order; junction bases with no gene match: 24. The CDR3 sequence: CASSRAGISGGAIGVVEQFF. The CDR3 DNA reads as TGCGCCAGCAGCCGCGCCGGGATAAGCGGGGGGGCGATCGGTGTCGTTGAGCAGTTCTTC.

This clone occurred a few times. V and J are TRBV4-3 and TRBJ2-3, with TRBD2 matching over 10 bases. CDR1 LGHNA and CDR2 YSLEER come from the germline V gene. This CDR3 is 16 amino acids long. The trim removed 3 bases at V and 1 base at J, leaving 4 bases unmatched. CDR3 loop: CASSHSGTSGTDTQYF. The CDR3 DNA is TGCGCCAGCAGCCATTCCGGGACTAGCGGCACAGATACGCAGTATTTT.